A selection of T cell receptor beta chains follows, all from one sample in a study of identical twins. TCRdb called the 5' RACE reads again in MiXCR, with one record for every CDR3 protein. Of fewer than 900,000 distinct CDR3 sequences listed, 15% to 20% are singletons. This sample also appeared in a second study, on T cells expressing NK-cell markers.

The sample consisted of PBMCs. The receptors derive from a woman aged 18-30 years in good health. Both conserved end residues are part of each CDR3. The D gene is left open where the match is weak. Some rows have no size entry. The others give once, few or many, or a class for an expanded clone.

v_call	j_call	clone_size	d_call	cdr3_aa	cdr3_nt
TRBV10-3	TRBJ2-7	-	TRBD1	CAISATGRSYEQYF	TGTGCCATCAGTGCGACAGGGCGCTCCTACGAGCAGTACTTC
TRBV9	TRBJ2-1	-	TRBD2	CASSVSGGTSLSNEQFF	TGTGCCAGCAGCGTAAGCGGTGGGACTAGCTTGAGCAATGAGCAGTTCTTC
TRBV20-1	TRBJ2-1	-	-	CSVFTYYNEQFF	TGCAGTGTTTTTACCTACTACAATGAGCAGTTCTTC
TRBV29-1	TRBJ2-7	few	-	CSVTTPGDYEQYF	TGCAGCGTCACCACTCCGGGGGACTACGAGCAGTACTTC
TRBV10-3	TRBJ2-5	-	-	CAISVRGFGETQYF	TGTGCCATCAGTGTCAGGGGTTTTGGAGAGACCCAGTACTTC
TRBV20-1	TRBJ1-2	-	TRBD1	CSARDPLRDSYGYTF	TGCAGTGCTAGAGATCCGCTCCGGGACAGCTATGGCTACACCTTC
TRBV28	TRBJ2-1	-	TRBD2	CASSFVAGGPNEQFF	TGTGCCAGCAGTTTCGTGGCGGGGGGGCCCAATGAGCAGTTCTTC
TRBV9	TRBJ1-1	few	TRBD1	CASSVAGGANTEAFF	TGTGCCAGCAGCGTAGCAGGGGGCGCGAACACTGAAGCTTTCTTT
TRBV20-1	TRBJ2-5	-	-	CSGNRYQETQYF	TGCAGCGGGAATAGGTACCAAGAGACCCAGTACTTC
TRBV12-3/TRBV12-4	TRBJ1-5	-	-	CASSLGRPNQPQHF	TGTGCCAGCAGTTTAGGACGGCCCAATCAGCCCCAGCATTTT
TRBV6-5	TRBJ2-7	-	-	CASSYRGEPPNEQYF	TGTGCCAGCAGTTACCGAGGGGAACCCCCCAACGAGCAGTACTTC
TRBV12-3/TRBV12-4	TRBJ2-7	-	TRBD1	CASSLTPEIHRDRSSYEQYF	TGTGCCAGCAGTCTAACCCCGGAAATTCACCGGGACAGAAGCTCCTACGAGCAGTACTTC
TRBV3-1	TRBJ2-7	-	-	CASSQVLHEQYF	TGTGCCAGCAGCCAAGTTCTGCACGAGCAGTACTTC
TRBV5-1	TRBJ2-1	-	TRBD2	CASSLPRGLVAGGTYNEQFF	TGCGCCAGCAGCTTGCCGCGCGGTTTGGTAGCGGGGGGCACCTACAATGAGCAGTTCTTC
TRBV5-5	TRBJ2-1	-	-	CASSLRAGLDEQFF	TGTGCCAGCAGCTTACGCGCAGGGTTGGATGAGCAGTTCTTC
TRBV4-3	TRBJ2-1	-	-	CASSPGTEGNPEQFF	TGCGCCAGCAGCCCCGGGACTGAGGGTAACCCTGAGCAGTTCTTC
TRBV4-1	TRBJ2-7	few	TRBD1	CASSQTWDRGDEQYF	TGCGCCAGCAGCCAAACCTGGGACAGGGGCGACGAGCAGTACTTC
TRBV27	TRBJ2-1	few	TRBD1	CASWGQGDREQFF	TGTGCCAGCTGGGGACAGGGGGATAGGGAGCAGTTCTTC
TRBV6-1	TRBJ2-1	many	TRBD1	CASSQDRSGYNEQFF	TGTGCCAGCAGTCAGGACAGGTCGGGGTACAATGAGCAGTTCTTC
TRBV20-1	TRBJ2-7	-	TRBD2	CSAATSVSSYEQYF	TGCAGTGCCGCCACTAGCGTATCTTCCTACGAGCAGTACTTC
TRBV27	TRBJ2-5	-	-	CASRKTQYF	TGTGCCAGTCGTAAGACCCAGTACTTC
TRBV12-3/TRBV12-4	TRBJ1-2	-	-	CASSYYQDGYTF	TGTGCCAGCAGTTACTACCAAGATGGCTACACCTTC
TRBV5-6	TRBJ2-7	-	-	CASSFYVRGDYNEQYF	TGTGCCAGCAGCTTTTACGTGAGAGGGGATTACAACGAGCAGTACTTC
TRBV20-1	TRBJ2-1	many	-	CSAYGTDNEQFF	TGCAGTGCCTACGGGACGGACAATGAGCAGTTCTTC
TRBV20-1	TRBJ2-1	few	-	CSARVRQTYNEQFF	TGCAGTGCTAGAGTGCGTCAGACTTACAATGAGCAGTTCTTC
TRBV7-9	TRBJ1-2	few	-	CASSLPFGTVGYTF	TGTGCCAGCAGCTTACCCTTCGGGACGGTTGGCTACACCTTC
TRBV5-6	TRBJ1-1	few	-	CASSLGVGITEAFF	TGTGCCAGCAGCTTGGGGGTAGGGATTACTGAAGCTTTCTTT
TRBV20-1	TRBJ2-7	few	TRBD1	CSARDLRDSTYEQYF	TGCAGTGCTAGAGATCTCCGGGACAGTACCTACGAGCAGTACTTC
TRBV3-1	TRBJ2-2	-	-	CASSQGGVDTGELFF	TGTGCCAGCAGCCAAGGGGGAGTAGACACCGGGGAGCTGTTTTTT
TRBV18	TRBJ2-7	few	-	CASSPTSFSYEQYF	TGTGCCAGCTCCCCAACTAGCTTCTCCTACGAGCAGTACTTC
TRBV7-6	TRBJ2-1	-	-	CASSLEGPFEQFF	TGTGCCAGCAGCTTAGAAGGTCCTTTTGAGCAGTTCTTC
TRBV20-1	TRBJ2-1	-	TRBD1	CSATLGQGNYNEQFF	TGCAGTGCTACCTTGGGACAGGGGAACTACAATGAGCAGTTCTTC
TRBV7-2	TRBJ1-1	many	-	CASSLDSRGSNTEAFF	TGTGCCAGCAGCTTAGATAGCCGCGGTTCGAACACTGAAGCTTTCTTT
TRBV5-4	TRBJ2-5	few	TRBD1	CASSGTGQETQYF	TGTGCCAGCAGTGGGACAGGCCAAGAGACCCAGTACTTC
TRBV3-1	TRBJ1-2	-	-	CASSQDSGGTYYGYTF	TGTGCCAGCAGCCAAGATTCTGGGGGCACGTACTATGGCTACACCTTC
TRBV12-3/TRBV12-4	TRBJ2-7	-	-	CASSTLHVSYEQYF	TGTGCCAGCAGTACGCTACACGTCTCCTACGAGCAGTACTTC
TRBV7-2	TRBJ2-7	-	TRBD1	CASSPRTGTEEQYF	TGTGCCAGCAGCCCGAGGACAGGGACGGAAGAGCAGTACTTC
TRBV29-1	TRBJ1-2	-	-	CSVEEELNNGYTF	TGCAGCGTTGAAGAAGAACTCAACAATGGCTACACCTTC
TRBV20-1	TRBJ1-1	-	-	CSTGGSLNTEAFF	TGCAGCACTGGGGGGTCCCTTAACACTGAAGCTTTCTTT
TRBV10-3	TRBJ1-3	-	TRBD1	CAISESGQGNTIYF	TGTGCCATCAGTGAGTCGGGACAGGGAAACACCATATATTTT
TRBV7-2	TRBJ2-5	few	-	CASSLGQPGETQYF	TGTGCCAGCAGCTTAGGACAGCCCGGGGAGACCCAGTACTTC
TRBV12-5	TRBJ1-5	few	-	CASGSSGPGGNQPQHF	TGTGCTAGTGGTTCTTCGGGGCCGGGGGGCAATCAGCCCCAGCATTTT
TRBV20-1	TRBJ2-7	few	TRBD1	CSAVGTGIYEQYF	TGCAGTGCTGTAGGGACAGGGATCTACGAGCAGTACTTC
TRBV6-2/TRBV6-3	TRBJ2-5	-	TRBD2	CASSYSIVTSGRGVGETQYF	TGTGCCAGCAGTTACTCGATTGTCACTAGCGGGAGGGGCGTCGGGGAGACCCAGTACTTC
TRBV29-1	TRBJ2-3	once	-	CSVEGQITDTQYF	TGCAGCGTTGAAGGGCAGATCACAGATACGCAGTATTTT
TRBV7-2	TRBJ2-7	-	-	CASSLADPRGISYEQYF	TGTGCCAGCAGCTTAGCTGACCCCCGGGGGATTTCCTACGAGCAGTACTTC
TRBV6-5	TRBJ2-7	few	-	CASSFLTRSYEQYF	TGTGCCAGCAGTTTCCTGACTCGATCCTACGAGCAGTACTTC
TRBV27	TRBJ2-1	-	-	CASSGHHSYNEQFF	TGTGCCAGCTCTGGACACCACTCCTACAATGAGCAGTTCTTC
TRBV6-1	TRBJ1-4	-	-	CASRPAQVNEKLFF	TGTGCCAGCAGGCCGGCGCAGGTTAATGAAAAACTGTTTTTT
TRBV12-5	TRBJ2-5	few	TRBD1	CASGLGRRDRGQETQYF	TGTGCTAGTGGTTTGGGACGCCGGGACAGGGGTCAAGAGACCCAGTACTTC
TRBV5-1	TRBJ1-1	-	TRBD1	CASSRTGTGVTEAFF	TGCGCCAGCAGCCGTACTGGGACAGGGGTCACTGAAGCTTTCTTT
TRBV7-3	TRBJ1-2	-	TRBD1	CAVWDRGLGGYTF	TGTGCCGTATGGGACAGGGGGCTGGGTGGCTACACCTTC
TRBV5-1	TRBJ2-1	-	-	CASSLGGGRINEQFF	TGCGCCAGCAGCTTGGGGGGCGGGCGAATCAATGAGCAGTTCTTC
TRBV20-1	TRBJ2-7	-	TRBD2	CSLAGGQKDEQYF	TGCAGTTTAGCGGGGGGGCAGAAAGACGAGCAGTACTTC
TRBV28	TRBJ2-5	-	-	CATLSGQRSYQETQYF	TGTGCCACCCTGTCGGGCCAGCGATCTTACCAAGAGACCCAGTACTTC
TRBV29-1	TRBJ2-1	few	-	CSVEGGAYNEQFF	TGCAGCGTTGAAGGGGGAGCCTACAATGAGCAGTTCTTC
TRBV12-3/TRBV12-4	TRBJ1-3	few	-	CASSFADSSSGNTIYF	TGTGCCAGCAGTTTCGCGGATTCGAGCTCTGGAAACACCATATATTTT
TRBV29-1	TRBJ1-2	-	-	CSVGHSGYGYTF	TGCAGCGTTGGACATTCGGGATATGGCTACACCTTC
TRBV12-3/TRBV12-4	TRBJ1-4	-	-	CASSSRGFGEKLFF	TGTGCCAGCAGTTCCAGAGGATTCGGTGAAAAACTGTTTTTT